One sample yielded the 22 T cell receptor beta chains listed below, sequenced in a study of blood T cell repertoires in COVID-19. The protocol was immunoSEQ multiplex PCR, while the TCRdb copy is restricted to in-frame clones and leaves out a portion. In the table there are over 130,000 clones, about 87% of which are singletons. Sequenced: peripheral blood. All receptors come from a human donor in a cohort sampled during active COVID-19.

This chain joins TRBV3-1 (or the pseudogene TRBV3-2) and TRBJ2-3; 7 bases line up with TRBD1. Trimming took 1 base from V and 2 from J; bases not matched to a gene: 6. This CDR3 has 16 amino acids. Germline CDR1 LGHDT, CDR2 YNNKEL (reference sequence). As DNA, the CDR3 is TGTGCCAGCAGCCAAGGCGACAGGGTGAACACAGATACGCAGTATTTT. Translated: CASSQGDRVNTDTQYF.

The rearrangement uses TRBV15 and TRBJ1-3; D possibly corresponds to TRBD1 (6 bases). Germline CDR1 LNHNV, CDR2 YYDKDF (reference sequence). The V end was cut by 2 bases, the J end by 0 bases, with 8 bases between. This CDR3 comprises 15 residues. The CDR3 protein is CATSRLQGSGNTIYF. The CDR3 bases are TGTGCCACCAGCAGACTACAGGGCTCTGGAAACACCATATATTTT.

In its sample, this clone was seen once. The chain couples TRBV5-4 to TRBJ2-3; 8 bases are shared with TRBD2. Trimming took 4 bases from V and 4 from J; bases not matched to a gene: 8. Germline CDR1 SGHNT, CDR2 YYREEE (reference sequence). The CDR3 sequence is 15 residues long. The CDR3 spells CASSAPSGGADTQYF. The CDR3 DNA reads TGTGCCAGCAGCGCACCCTCCGGGGGGGCAGATACGCAGTATTTT.

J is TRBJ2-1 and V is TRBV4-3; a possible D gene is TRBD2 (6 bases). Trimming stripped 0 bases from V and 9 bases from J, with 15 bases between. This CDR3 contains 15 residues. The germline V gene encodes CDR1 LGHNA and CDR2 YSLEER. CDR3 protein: CASSQEGHGGPEQFF. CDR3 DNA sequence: TGCGCCAGCAGCCAAGAGGGTCACGGGGGTCCTGAGCAGTTCTTC.

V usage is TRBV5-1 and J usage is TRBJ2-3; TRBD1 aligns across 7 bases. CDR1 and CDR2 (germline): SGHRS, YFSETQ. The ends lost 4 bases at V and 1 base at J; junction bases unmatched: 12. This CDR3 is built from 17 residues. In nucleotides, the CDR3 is TGCGCCAGCAGCATATACCGGGACAGTGAACGCACAGATACGCAGTATTTT. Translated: CASSIYRDSERTDTQYF.

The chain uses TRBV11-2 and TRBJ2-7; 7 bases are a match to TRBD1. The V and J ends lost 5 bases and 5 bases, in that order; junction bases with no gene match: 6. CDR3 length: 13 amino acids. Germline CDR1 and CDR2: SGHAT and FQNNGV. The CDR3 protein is CASSMGQSDEQYF. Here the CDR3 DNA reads TGTGCCAGCAGCATGGGACAGTCGGACGAGCAGTACTTC.

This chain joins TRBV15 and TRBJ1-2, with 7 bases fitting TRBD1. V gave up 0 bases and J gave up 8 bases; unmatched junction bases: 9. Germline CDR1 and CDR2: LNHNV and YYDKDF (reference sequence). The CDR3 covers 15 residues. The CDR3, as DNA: TGTGCCACCAGCAGAGATATGGGACAGCCTGGCGGCTACACCTTC. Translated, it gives CATSRDMGQPGGYTF.

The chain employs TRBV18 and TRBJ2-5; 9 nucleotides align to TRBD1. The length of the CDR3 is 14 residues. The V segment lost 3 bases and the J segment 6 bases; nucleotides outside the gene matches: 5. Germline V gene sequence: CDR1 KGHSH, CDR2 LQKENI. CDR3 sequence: CASSPRDRAKTQYF. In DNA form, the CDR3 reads TGTGCCAGCTCACCTAGGGACAGGGCAAAGACCCAGTACTTC.

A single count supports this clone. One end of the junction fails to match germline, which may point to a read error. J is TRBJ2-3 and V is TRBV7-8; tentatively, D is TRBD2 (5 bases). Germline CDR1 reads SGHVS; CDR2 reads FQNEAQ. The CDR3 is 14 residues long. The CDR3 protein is CASSVARMTDTQYF. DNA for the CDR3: TGTGCCAGCAGCGTAGCGAGGATGACAGATACGCAGTATTTT.

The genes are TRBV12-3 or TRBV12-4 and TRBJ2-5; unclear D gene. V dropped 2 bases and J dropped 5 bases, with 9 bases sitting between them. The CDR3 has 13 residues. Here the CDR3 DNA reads TGTGCCAGCAGTTTAATCCTTGCGGAGACCCAGTACTTC. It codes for CASSLILAETQYF.

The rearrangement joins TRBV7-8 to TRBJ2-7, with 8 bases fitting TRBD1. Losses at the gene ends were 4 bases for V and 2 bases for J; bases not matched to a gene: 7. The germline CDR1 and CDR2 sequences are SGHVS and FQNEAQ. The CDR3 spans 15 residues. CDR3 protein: CASSWSIQGAYEQYF. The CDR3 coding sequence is TGTGCCAGCAGCTGGTCCATACAGGGGGCCTACGAGCAGTACTTC.

The CDR3 DNA follows: TGTGCCAGCAGCAGTAGCGGGGGCGCTTCCTACAATGAGCAGTTCTTC. It translates to CASSSSGGASYNEQFF. The rearrangement links TRBV7-9 to TRBJ2-1; 9 bases fit TRBD2. Germline CDR1 and CDR2: SEHNR and FQNEAQ (reference sequence). The CDR3 runs 16 residues. V trimming: 5 bases; J trimming: 1 base; junction bases outside the gene matches: 6.

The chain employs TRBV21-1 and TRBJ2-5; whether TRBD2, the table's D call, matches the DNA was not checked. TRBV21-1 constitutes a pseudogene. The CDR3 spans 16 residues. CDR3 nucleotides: TGTGCCAGCAGCAAAGTTCCGGTCGGGGGGCGAGAGACCCAGTACTTC. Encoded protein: CASSKVPVGGRETQYF.

The CDR3 DNA reads TGTGCTAGTGGTTTGGTTGGGGGGGGCGGTTCACCCCTCCACTTT. It is translated as CASGLVGGGGSPLHF. The chain carries TRBV12-5 and TRBJ1-6, with D tentatively TRBD1 (6 bases). The CDR3 length is 15 residues. Germline V gene sequence: CDR1 LGHNT, CDR2 FRNRAP. The ends were cut back, 0 bases at V and 9 bases at J, with 12 bases in the middle.

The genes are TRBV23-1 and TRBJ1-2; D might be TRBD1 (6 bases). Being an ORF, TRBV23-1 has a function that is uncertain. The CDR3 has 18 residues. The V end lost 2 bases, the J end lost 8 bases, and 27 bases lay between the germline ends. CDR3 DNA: TGCGCCAGCAGTCAACTCAAAAGGGGGGGGAGCTCCGCCATCGGCTACACCTTC. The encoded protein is CASSQLKRGGSSAIGYTF.

CDR3 DNA: TGTGCCAGCAGCGTAGTGGACAGGGGCACAGATACGCAGTATTTT. This translates into CASSVVDRGTDTQYF. The chain joins TRBV9 to TRBJ2-3, with 8 bases aligning to TRBD1. The J segment lost 1 base and the V segment lost 0 bases, leaving 1 base of the junction unmatched. Looked up from germline, CDR1 is SGDLS and CDR2 is YYNGEE. There are 15 residues in the CDR3. The complete variable domain, with remaining parts taken from reference TRBV9 and TRBJ2-3, reads DSGVTQTPKHLITATGQRVTLRCSPRSGDLSVYWYQQSLDQGLQFLIQYYNGEERAKGNILERFSAQQFPDLHSELNLSSLELGDSALYFCASSVVDRGTDTQYFGPGTRLTVL.

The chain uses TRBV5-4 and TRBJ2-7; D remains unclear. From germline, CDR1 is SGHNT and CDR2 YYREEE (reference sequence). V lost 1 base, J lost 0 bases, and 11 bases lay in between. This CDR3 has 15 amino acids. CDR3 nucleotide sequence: TGTGCCAGCAGCTTGTATGCCCGGAGCTCCTACGAGCAGTACTTC. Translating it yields CASSLYARSSYEQYF. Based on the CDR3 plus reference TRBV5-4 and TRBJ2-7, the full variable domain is ETGVTQSPTHLIKTRGQQVTLRCSSQSGHNTVSWYQQALGQGPQFIFQYYREEENGRGNFPPRFSGLQFPNYSSELNVNALELDDSALYLCASSLYARSSYEQYFGPGTRLTVT.

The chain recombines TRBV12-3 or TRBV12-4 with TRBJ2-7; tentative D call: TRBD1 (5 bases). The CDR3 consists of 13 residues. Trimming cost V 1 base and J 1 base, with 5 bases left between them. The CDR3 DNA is TGTGCCAGCAGTTTAGGACAGTCCTACGAGCAGTACTTC. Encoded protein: CASSLGQSYEQYF.

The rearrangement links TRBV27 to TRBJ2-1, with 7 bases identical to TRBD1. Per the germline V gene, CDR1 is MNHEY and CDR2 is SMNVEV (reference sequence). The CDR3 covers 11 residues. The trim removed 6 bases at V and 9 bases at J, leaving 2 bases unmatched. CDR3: CASRTGPEQFF. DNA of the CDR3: TGTGCCAGCAGGACAGGGCCTGAGCAGTTCTTC.

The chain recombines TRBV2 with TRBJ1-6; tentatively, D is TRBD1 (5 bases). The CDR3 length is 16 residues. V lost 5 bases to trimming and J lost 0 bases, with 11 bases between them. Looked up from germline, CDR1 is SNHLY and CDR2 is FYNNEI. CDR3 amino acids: CASSFRANSYNSPLHF. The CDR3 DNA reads TGTGCCAGCAGTTTCAGGGCCAACTCCTATAATTCACCCCTCCACTTT. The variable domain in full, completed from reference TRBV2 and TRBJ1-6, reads EPEVTQTPSHQVTQMGQEVILRCVPISNHLYFYWYRQILGQKVEFLVSFYNNEISEKSEIFDDQFSVERPDGSNFTLKIRSTKLEDSAMYFCASSFRANSYNSPLHFGNGTRLTVT.

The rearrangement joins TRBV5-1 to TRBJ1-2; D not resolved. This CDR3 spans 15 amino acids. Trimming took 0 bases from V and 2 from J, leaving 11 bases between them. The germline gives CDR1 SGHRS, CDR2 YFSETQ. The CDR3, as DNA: TGCGCCAGCAGCTTGGGGCGGGGAGGGAACTATGGCTACACCTTC. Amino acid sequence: CASSLGRGGNYGYTF.

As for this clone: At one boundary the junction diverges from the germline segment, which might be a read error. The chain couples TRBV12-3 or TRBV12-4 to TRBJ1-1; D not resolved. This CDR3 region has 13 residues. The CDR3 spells CASSRTGNTEAFF. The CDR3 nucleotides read TGTGCCAGCAGTCGGACGGGGAACACTGAAGCCTTCTTT.